These 12 T cell receptor beta chains were sequenced from one sample in a study of blood T cell repertoires in COVID-19. Libraries were prepared by immunoSEQ multiplex PCR; TCRdb keeps only in-frame clonotypes and omits some of them. Found here are 95,000 to 150,000 clones, approximately 70% of them singletons; the top ten hold approximately 0.79%. Sequencing was performed on peripheral blood. The receptors derive from a human donor with acute or convalescent COVID-19. The donor label of this sample is uncertain.

This chain uses TRBV25-1 with TRBJ1-2, with 9 bases identical to TRBD1. With 5 bases clipped from V and 6 bases from J, the junction kept 10 bases outside the gene matches. CDR3 length: 15 residues. Germline loops: CDR1 MGHDK, CDR2 SYGVNS. The CDR3 coding sequence is TGTGCCAGCAGTCCCCCCGGGACAGGGCGTAATGGCTACACCTTC. Protein product: CASSPPGTGRNGYTF.

This clone was seen only once. The chain joins TRBV3-1 (or the pseudogene TRBV3-2) to TRBJ1-1, with D tentatively TRBD1 (5 bases). Germline lookup yields CDR1 LGHDT and CDR2 YNNKEL (reference sequence). CDR3 size: 14 residues. With 4 bases removed from V and 6 bases from J, the gap between germline ends came to 15 bases. The CDR3 DNA follows: TGTGCCAGCAGCCGGGGGGGGTTATCCGCTGAAGCTTTCTTT. Translating it yields CASSRGGLSAEAFF.

The chain joins TRBV28 to TRBJ1-2; D remains unclear. The CDR3 contains 16 residues. Looked up from germline, CDR1 is MDHEN and CDR2 is SYDVKM. The ends were cut back, 3 bases at V and 0 bases at J, with 14 bases in the middle. Here the CDR3 DNA reads TGTGCCAGCAGTTTGCCGGGATTCCATTCTAACTATGGCTACACCTTC. Translated: CASSLPGFHSNYGYTF.

There are a few counts of this clone. The rearrangement joins TRBV4-2 to TRBJ2-2; D perhaps matches TRBD1 (6 bases). Germline V CDR1 and CDR2: LGHNA, YNFKEQ. Trimming left V 0 bases short and J 7 bases short, with 12 bases between. CDR3 length equals 15 residues. The CDR3 region has the DNA TGTGCCAGCAGCCAAGATGGACAGAATTACGGGGAGCTGTTTTTT. It translates to CASSQDGQNYGELFF.

This clone was seen a few times. J is TRBJ2-1 and V is TRBV29-1, with D unclear. CDR1 and CDR2 from the germline V gene are SQVTM and ANQGSEA. Trimming left V 3 bases short and J 2 bases short, with 11 bases between. The CDR3 is made up of 14 amino acids. DNA for the CDR3: TGCAGCGTTGACCTAGGTTCCCCCTACAATGAGCAGTTCTTC. Its protein product is CSVDLGSPYNEQFF.

This clone was found many times. The chain combines TRBV19 with TRBJ1-6; TRBD1 might be the D (5 bases). V dropped 2 bases and J dropped 9 bases, with 14 bases sitting between them. There are 15 residues in the CDR3. Germline V CDR1 and CDR2: LNHDA, SQIVND (reference sequence). DNA of the CDR3: TGTGCCAGTAGTATAACCCAGGGCCGGCGTTCACCCCTCCACTTT. Amino acids: CASSITQGRRSPLHF. The full variable domain, completed using reference TRBV19 and TRBJ1-6, is DGGITQSPKYLFRKEGQNVTLSCEQNLNHDAMYWYRQDPGQGLRLIYYSQIVNDFQKGDIAEGYSVSREKKESFPLTVTSAQKNPTAFYLCASSITQGRRSPLHFGNGTRLTVT.

This chain joins TRBV10-3 and TRBJ2-1; a possible D gene is TRBD1 (5 bases). Deletions cut 11 bases from V and 7 bases from J, with 24 bases between. This CDR3 spans 15 amino acids. CDR1 is ENHRY, CDR2 SYGVKD, per germline. The CDR3, as DNA: TGTGCCCCTAAGGGCTGCAGGGCGTTTAGGAATGAGCAGTTCTTC. Its protein is CAPKGCRAFRNEQFF.

The chain carries TRBV11-2 and TRBJ2-2; D is perhaps TRBD2 (5 bases). CDR3 length equals 14 residues. Germline values: CDR1 SGHAT, CDR2 FQNNGV. V shed 5 bases and J shed 5 bases, with 12 bases lying between them. The DNA for the CDR3 is TGTGCCAGCAGCCTCTCTAGCTTTACCGGGGAGCTGTTTTTT. It is translated as CASSLSSFTGELFF.

V and J are TRBV6-2 or TRBV6-3 and TRBJ2-1, with 9 bases identical to TRBD1. The CDR3 runs 14 residues. J lost 6 bases, V lost 0 bases, and 0 bases had no gene match. Per the germline V gene, CDR1 is MNHEY and CDR2 is SVGEGT. This CDR3 is CASSYSTGGNEQFF. The CDR3 DNA reads as TGTGCCAGCAGTTACTCGACAGGGGGCAATGAGCAGTTCTTC.

This clone was seen only a few times. The chain recombines TRBV19 with TRBJ2-1; 10 bases align to TRBD2. This CDR3 comprises 16 residues. Germline CDR1 and CDR2: LNHDA and SQIVND (reference sequence). V was pared by 0 bases and J by 2 bases, with 1 base of the junction left unmatched. The CDR3 bases are TGTGCCAGTAGTATAGATCTAGCGGGGGCCTACAATGAGCAGTTCTTC. It translates to CASSIDLAGAYNEQFF.

The V and J genes are TRBV24-1 and TRBJ2-3; TRBD2 matches at 7 bases. Germline V CDR1 and CDR2: KGHDR, SFDVKD. Trimming cost V 11 bases and J 1 base; bases outside gene matches: 5. The CDR3 extends over 13 amino acids. CDR3 protein: CAMGEGRTDTQYF. CDR3 DNA sequence: TGTGCCATGGGGGAGGGCCGCACAGATACGCAGTATTTT.

The gene calls are TRBV14 and TRBJ2-2, with D perhaps matching TRBD1 (5 bases). Germline loops: CDR1 SGHDN, CDR2 FVKESK. This CDR3 region has 13 residues. Trimming removed 3 bases at V and 4 bases at J, with 6 bases between. The CDR3 reads CASSHRVTGELFF. The CDR3, as DNA: TGTGCCAGCAGCCACAGGGTCACCGGGGAGCTGTTTTTT.